The TCR beta chain described here comes from a study of response to subunit inactivated influenza vaccine. Broader study findings: Authors suggested few new T cells are recruited by each seasonal influenza vaccination.

This clonotype was picked up a small number of times. What it binds is unknown. After removal of 5 bases from V and 5 bases from J, the junction contained 8 bases not matched to a gene. Germline V gene lookup returns CDR1 MDHEN and CDR2 SYDVKM. CDR3 size: 15 residues. TCRdb redid the calling of the RT-PCR reads with MiXCR, one entry per CDR3 protein. The sample comprises under 200,000 distinct CDR3 sequences, roughly 10% of which are singletons, and roughly 12% rests with the top ten. This specimen consisted of non-naive T cells sorted from PBMCs, obtained 40 to 50 days after vaccination. This sequence was found in a man aged 50 to 60 who received an inactivated influenza vaccine. The chain joins TRBV28 to TRBJ2-1, with 8 bases aligning to TRBD2. CDR3 sequence reads: CASSQTSGAHNEQFF. CDR3 nucleotides: TGTGCCAGCAGTCAAACTAGCGGTGCCCACAATGAGCAGTTCTTC.